These T cell receptor beta chains were read from a single sample in a study of cytomegalovirus exposure and HLA in healthy donors. Assay used: immunoSEQ multiplex PCR; TCRdb lists only in-frame clones, some missing. The profile shows 60,000 to 65,000 clones, about 89% of them singletons. The sequencing sample was made of PBMCs. All receptors derive from a man aged 18 to 29 in good health and CMV-seronegative. Each CDR3 is given with its conserved first and last residue. D genes are given only for firm matches.

TRBJ1-5 TRBD1 TRBV7-2 CASSSLTGAKGQPQHF
TRBJ2-5 NA TRBV5-4 CASSPMQGGVLIGEQYF
TRBJ2-7 NA TRBV5-1 CASSSNRAHEQYF
TRBJ1-4 TRBD1 TRBV4-1 CASSLGTANEKLFF
TRBJ2-7 TRBD2 TRBV7-9 CASSSLAAGAVEQYF
TRBJ2-5 TRBD1 TRBV29-1 CSVARTGDSETQYF
TRBJ1-5 NA TRBV6-1 CASSVLLAGDWTEGNQPQHF
TRBJ1-6 NA TRBV30 CAWTLPDRTNSPLHF
TRBJ2-7 NA TRBV5-4 CASSPTPTYEQYF
TRBJ1-2 NA TRBV28 CASSTDGGGYTF
TRBJ2-5 NA TRBV7-6 CASSSLVGEAQYF